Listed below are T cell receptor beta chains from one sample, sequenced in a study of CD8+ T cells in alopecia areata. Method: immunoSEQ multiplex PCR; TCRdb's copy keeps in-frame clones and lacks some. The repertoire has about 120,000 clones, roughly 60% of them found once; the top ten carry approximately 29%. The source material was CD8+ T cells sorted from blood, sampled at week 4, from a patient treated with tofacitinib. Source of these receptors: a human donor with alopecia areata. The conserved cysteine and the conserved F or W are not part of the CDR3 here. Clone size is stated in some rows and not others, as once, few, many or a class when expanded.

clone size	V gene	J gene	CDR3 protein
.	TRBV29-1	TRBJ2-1	SVEGLSTEQF
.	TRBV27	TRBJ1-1	ASSYHLTPLGFRMAAF
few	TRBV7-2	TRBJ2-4	ASSSRLKGDGYIQY
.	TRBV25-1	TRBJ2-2	ASFQGELF
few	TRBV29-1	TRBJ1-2	SVFAYREGYT
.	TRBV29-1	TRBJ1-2	SVESGWDRGSYGYT
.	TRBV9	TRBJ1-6	ASSGIDRGDSPLH
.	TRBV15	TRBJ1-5	ATSPSGQPQH
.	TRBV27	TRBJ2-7	ASSLSWDRGFYEQY
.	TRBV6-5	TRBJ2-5	ASTPDRSRGTQY
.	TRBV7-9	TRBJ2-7	ASSDWTVNSYEQY
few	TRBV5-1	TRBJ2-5	ASSPASGGAETQY
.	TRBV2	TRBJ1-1	ASSEWNTEAF
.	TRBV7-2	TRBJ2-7	ASSLGWNSYEQY
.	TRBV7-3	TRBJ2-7	ASSFGSGYEQY
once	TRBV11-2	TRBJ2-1	ASTGVSSYNEQF
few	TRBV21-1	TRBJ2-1	ASSTWRPSSYNEQF
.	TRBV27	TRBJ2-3	ASSFGPSYGDTQY
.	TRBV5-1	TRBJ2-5	ASSNRDRDLQETQY
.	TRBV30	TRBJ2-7	AWSARTGFSYEQY
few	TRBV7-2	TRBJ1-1	ASSLHSTEAF
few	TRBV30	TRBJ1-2	AWSVVGGDGYT
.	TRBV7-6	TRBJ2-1	ASSLDRSSYNEQF
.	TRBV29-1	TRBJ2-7	SVEDPSTRGRQVGEQY
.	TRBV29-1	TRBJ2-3	SVEREGTDTQY
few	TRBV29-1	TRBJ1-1	SVRRALMAEAF
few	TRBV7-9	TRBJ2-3	ASSFGGVTSTDTQY
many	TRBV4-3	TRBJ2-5	ASSPFGPPGTQY
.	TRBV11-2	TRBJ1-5	ASSPDAGGNQPQH